Listed below are T cell receptor beta chains from one sample, sequenced in a study of cytomegalovirus exposure and HLA in healthy donors. Measured with immunoSEQ multiplex PCR; TCRdb has only the in-frame clones, and not every one. The sample shows roughly 180,000 clones, 60% to 80% of them seen only once. Sequenced input: PBMCs. The receptors come from a woman between 50 and 59 years old in good health and CMV-seropositive. CDR3s include the opening cysteine and the closing phenylalanine or tryptophan. The D gene is left open where the match is weak. Only part of the rows carry a size: once, few, many, or a class if the clone is expanded.

v_call,clone_size,j_call,d_call,cdr3_nt,cdr3_aa
TRBV7-9,NA,TRBJ2-5,NA,TGTGCCAGCAGCGCTCGGGAGACCCAGTACTTC,CASSARETQYF
TRBV6-6,few,TRBJ1-1,NA,TGTGCCAGCAGTTACGACAGGAACACTGAAGCTTTCTTT,CASSYDRNTEAFF
TRBV10-3,NA,TRBJ2-2,TRBD1,TGTGCCATCAGTGGGACAGGGTGGCGGGAGCTGTTTTTT,CAISGTGWRELFF
TRBV9,NA,TRBJ2-7,TRBD1,TGTGCCAGCAGCCCGCCGGGACAGTACCACGAGCAGTACTTC,CASSPPGQYHEQYF
TRBV10-3,NA,TRBJ2-1,TRBD2,TGTGCCATCGGTCCTAGCGGGGAATACAATGAGCAGTTCTTC,CAIGPSGEYNEQFF
TRBV19,once,TRBJ2-5,TRBD2,TGTGCCAGTAGTATCGTAGCGGGGAAAGAGACCCAGTACTTC,CASSIVAGKETQYF
TRBV19,few,TRBJ2-2,TRBD2,TGTGCAAGTACATTTCCCGGGACTAGCGGGGGCCTGAACACCGGGGAGCTGTTTTTT,CASTFPGTSGGLNTGELFF
TRBV11-3,few,TRBJ2-1,NA,TGTGCCAGCAGCTCCCTGACTCGTGAGCAGTTCTTC,CASSSLTREQFF
TRBV19,NA,TRBJ2-5,TRBD2,TGTGCCAGTAGTACCCGGGGGGGGCACCAAGAGACCCAGTACTTC,CASSTRGGHQETQYF
TRBV5-8,NA,TRBJ2-5,TRBD1,TGTGCCAGCAGCTCGGGACAGAAAGAGACCCAGTACTTC,CASSSGQKETQYF
TRBV5-3,few,TRBJ1-1,NA,TGTGCCAGAAGCTTGATGAAGCCAGAAGCTTTCTTT,CARSLMKPEAFF
TRBV19,few,TRBJ2-7,NA,TGTGCCAGTAGTATAAATTACAGCCCCTACGAGCAGTACTTC,CASSINYSPYEQYF
TRBV4-1,NA,TRBJ1-2,NA,TGCGCCAGCAGCCCCGGACAGCGTTACGGGGGCTACACCTTC,CASSPGQRYGGYTF
TRBV10-3,once,TRBJ2-7,TRBD1,TGTGCCATCAGTGAAGGACAGGTATTCTCCTACGAGCAGTACTTC,CAISEGQVFSYEQYF
TRBV19,NA,TRBJ2-1,TRBD2,TGTGCCAGTAGTATAGCTAGCGGGGGGGCCGAATACAATGAGCAGTTCTTC,CASSIASGGAEYNEQFF
TRBV30,NA,TRBJ1-4,TRBD1,TGTGCCTGGAGCTCGGCCAGGGGGCCTTTAGGAGAAAAACTGTTTTTT,CAWSSARGPLGEKLFF
TRBV5-4,NA,TRBJ1-4,NA,TGTGCCAGCAGCTTGGGGGAGCTGACTGGTAATGAAAAACTGTTTTTT,CASSLGELTGNEKLFF
TRBV4-1,NA,TRBJ1-1,NA,TGCGCCAGCAGCCACAACAGCCAAAATACTGAAGCTTTCTTT,CASSHNSQNTEAFF
TRBV29-1,NA,TRBJ2-7,NA,TGCAGCGCCCGGGACAACTCCTACGAGCAGTACTTC,CSARDNSYEQYF
TRBV6-1,NA,TRBJ2-3,NA,TGTGCCAGCACTCGAACGGGGGGCACAGATACGCAGTATTTT,CASTRTGGTDTQYF
TRBV18,NA,TRBJ1-1,NA,TGTGCCAGCGGCCAAGGGGAGGTGAACACTGAAGCTTTCTTT,CASGQGEVNTEAFF
TRBV5-1,NA,TRBJ2-5,NA,TGCTCCAGCAGCTTGACCCCAACAGGGGGGGGTGAGACCCAGTACTTC,CSSSLTPTGGGETQYF
TRBV19,NA,TRBJ2-1,TRBD2,TGTGCCAGTAGTATAGCTAGCGGGGGATTCTCGAATGAGCAGTTCTTC,CASSIASGGFSNEQFF
TRBV19,NA,TRBJ1-4,NA,TGTGCCAGTAGTATACAAGGGGCTTATGATGAAAAACTGTTTTTT,CASSIQGAYDEKLFF
TRBV6-1,NA,TRBJ1-6,NA,TGTGCCAGCAGTGAATGGGTCCGGGGTCTCCACTTT,CASSEWVRGLHF
TRBV7-9,NA,TRBJ2-7,NA,TGTGCCAGCAGTACAGGGTTCCACGAGCAGTACTTC,CASSTGFHEQYF
TRBV30,NA,TRBJ1-4,NA,TGTGCCTGGAGTGATTTGACAGCCGAAAATGAAAAACTGTTTTTT,CAWSDLTAENEKLFF
TRBV11-1,few,TRBJ2-3,TRBD2,TGTGCCAGCAGCCCTGGGACTAGCGGGGGGCACGGCACAGATACGCAGTATTTT,CASSPGTSGGHGTDTQYF
TRBV7-2,NA,TRBJ2-3,NA,TGTGCCAGCAGCTGGGGGGGGCCACGAATCACAGATACGCAGTATTTT,CASSWGGPRITDTQYF
TRBV5-6,NA,TRBJ2-5,TRBD2,TGTGCCAGCAGCTCCCCTGGGGCAGGGAGGGCAGAGACCCAGTACTTC,CASSSPGAGRAETQYF
TRBV27,NA,TRBJ2-7,TRBD1,TGTGCCAGCAGTTCGACAGGGGGCGCAGACGAGCAGTACTTC,CASSSTGGADEQYF
TRBV7-9,NA,TRBJ1-5,NA,TGTGCCAGCAGCCCGCTACAATCAGGGCAGCCCCAGCATTTT,CASSPLQSGQPQHF